A single sample gave rise to the 17 T cell receptor beta chains below, sequenced in a study of beta chain features in type 1 diabetes. Broader study findings: Among all four CD4+ subsets, Type 1 diabetes patients had TCRB CDR3s that were moderately but significantly shorter.

No antigen has been assigned to these receptors. All of the isolated RNA was reverse transcribed, so expressed TCRB transcripts were sequenced. Method: immunoSEQ multiplex PCR; TCRdb's copy keeps in-frame clones and lacks some. The repertoire holds under 300,000 clones, roughly 14% seen once, with roughly 0.02% in the top ten. Sequenced: naive CD4+ T cells from blood. These receptors were obtained from a man in his thirties or forties with type 1 diabetes.

The V call is TRBV7-9, the J call TRBJ2-3; D perhaps matches TRBD1 (5 bases). Germline V gene sequence: CDR1 SEHNR, CDR2 FQNEAQ (reference sequence). Trimming removed 5 bases from V and 7 bases from J, with 13 bases in between. This CDR3 contains 13 residues. CDR3 DNA: TGTGCCAGCAGCCCGCCCTCAGGGAATACGCAGTATTTT. Residues: CASSPPSGNTQYF.

This chain uses TRBV2 with TRBJ1-5; 9 bases map to TRBD1. V was clipped by 7 bases and J by 2 bases; unmatched bases: 6. There are 15 residues in the CDR3. Germline V gene data show CDR1 as SNHLY and CDR2 as FYNNEI. CDR3 protein: CASMDRGGGNQPQHF. The DNA of the CDR3 is TGTGCCAGCATGGACAGGGGAGGTGGCAATCAGCCCCAGCATTTT.

A few counts support this clone. This chain joins TRBV29-1 and TRBJ1-4; tentative D call: TRBD1 (6 bases). CDR3 length: 13 amino acids. The germline V gene encodes CDR1 SQVTM and CDR2 ANQGSEA. The ends were cut back, 7 bases at V and 8 bases at J, with 17 bases in the middle. In DNA form, the CDR3 reads TGCAGCGGTGGAACAGGGATAGGAGAAAAACTGTTTTTT. It is translated as CSGGTGIGEKLFF. Full variable domain (missing parts from reference TRBV29-1 and TRBJ1-4): SAVISQKPSRDICQRGTSLTIQCQVDSQVTMMFWYRQQPGQSLTLIATANQGSEATYESGFVIDKFPISRPNLTFSTLTVSNMSPEDSSIYLCSGGTGIGEKLFFGSGTQLSVL.

This clone turned up a few times. This chain links TRBV7-9 with TRBJ1-1; 7 nucleotides align to TRBD1. With V trimmed by 4 bases and J by 4 bases, 12 bases remained unmatched. The germline CDR1 and CDR2 sequences are SEHNR and FQNEAQ (reference sequence). The length of the CDR3 is 16 residues. CDR3 amino acids: CASSYIPDRDSTEAFF. The CDR3 DNA reads as TGTGCCAGCAGCTACATCCCCGACAGGGATAGCACTGAAGCTTTCTTT.

There are a few counts of this clone. This rearrangement joins TRBV30 to TRBJ2-7; D might be TRBD1 (5 bases). Germline V CDR1 and CDR2: GTSNPN, SVGIG (reference sequence). The ends were cut back, 1 base at V and 4 bases at J, with 8 bases in the middle. The CDR3 runs to 12 residues. As DNA, the CDR3 is TGTGCCTGGAGTGAAGACAGTTACGAGCAGTACTTC. Translation: CAWSEDSYEQYF.

This clone showed up just a few times. V usage is TRBV30 and J usage is TRBJ1-5, with 12 positions matching TRBD1. Trimming removed 5 bases from V and 5 bases from J; junction bases left unmatched: 4. The CDR3 is 14 amino acids. Germline V gives CDR1 GTSNPN, CDR2 SVGIG (reference sequence). The CDR3 loop is CAWGTGGGDQPQHF. CDR3 bases: TGTGCCTGGGGGACAGGGGGCGGTGATCAGCCCCAGCATTTT.

This clone was seen only a few times. V and J are TRBV25-1 and TRBJ2-7, with 7 bases that match TRBD2. Per the germline V gene, CDR1 is MGHDK and CDR2 is SYGVNS. The CDR3 is 14 amino acids. V gave up 5 bases and J gave up 0 bases; unmatched junction bases: 4. In DNA, the CDR3 is TGTGCCAGCAGTCCAACGGGAGGCTCCTACGAGCAGTACTTC. Translating gives CASSPTGGSYEQYF.

This clone was picked up a small number of times. The chain recombines TRBV9 with TRBJ2-5; 11 positions agree with TRBD2. Germline V gene sequence: CDR1 SGDLS, CDR2 YYNGEE. The junction had 3 bases not matched to a gene; V was cut back by 0 bases and J by 5 bases. The CDR3 spans 15 residues. The chain's CDR3 is CASSVEASGRETQYF. In DNA form, the CDR3 reads TGTGCCAGCAGCGTAGAGGCTAGCGGGAGGGAGACCCAGTACTTC.

The rearrangement links TRBV7-9 to TRBJ1-1; D is ambiguous. V was trimmed by 5 bases and J by 0 bases, leaving 13 bases between them. The germline V gene encodes CDR1 SEHNR and CDR2 FQNEAQ (reference sequence). The CDR3 sequence is 15 residues long. This CDR3 is CASSPWTGMNTEAFF. The CDR3 DNA reads TGTGCCAGCAGCCCATGGACGGGGATGAACACTGAAGCTTTCTTT.

This clone has a handful of counts. The genes are TRBV29-1 and TRBJ2-1, with 8 bases identical to TRBD1. The junction had 8 bases not matched to a gene; V was cut back by 3 bases and J by 7 bases. This CDR3 contains 14 residues. Germline V gene sequence: CDR1 SQVTM, CDR2 ANQGSEA. The CDR3 nucleotides are TGCAGCGTTGAGGGCAGGGGGCTGGGGAATGAGCAGTTCTTC. Its protein product is CSVEGRGLGNEQFF.

The CDR3 DNA reads as TGTGCCAGCAGCCAGTCTCGGACTAGCGGGGGTCAAGAGACCCAGTACTTC. As protein: CASSQSRTSGGQETQYF. The chain carries TRBV4-2 and TRBJ2-5; 13 bases are shared with TRBD2. Looked up from germline, CDR1 is LGHNA and CDR2 is YNFKEQ. The CDR3 totals 17 residues. V lost 3 bases and J lost 2; bases outside the gene matches: 6.

The CDR3 region is CASGTGLNQPQHF. CDR3 DNA sequence: TGTGCCAGCGGTACAGGGCTCAATCAGCCCCAGCATTTT. V gene TRBV2 combines with J gene TRBJ1-5, with a weak D call TRBD1 (6 bases). V lost 8 bases and J 3 bases, leaving 11 bases between the germline ends. Germline V gives CDR1 SNHLY, CDR2 FYNNEI. The CDR3 loop spans 13 amino acids.

The rearrangement links TRBV29-1 to TRBJ2-1; 9 bases fit TRBD2. The CDR3 runs to 13 residues. The germline V gene has CDR1 SQVTM and CDR2 ANQGSEA. The junction had 1 base not matched to a gene; V was cut back by 6 bases and J by 1 base. The CDR3: CSVRGGSYNEQFF. CDR3 sequence (DNA): TGCAGCGTGCGGGGGGGGTCCTACAATGAGCAGTTCTTC.

The genes are TRBV6-5 and TRBJ1-5, with TRBD1 matching over 9 bases. Germline V lookup: CDR1 MNHEY, CDR2 SVGAGI. After removal of 9 bases from V and 5 bases from J, the junction contained 5 bases not matched to a gene. This CDR3 is 13 amino acids long. Here the CDR3 reads CASRRDRDQPQHF. The CDR3 bases are TGTGCCAGTAGGCGGGACAGGGATCAGCCCCAGCATTTT.

In its sample, this clone was seen a few times. The chain carries TRBV7-9 and TRBJ1-5; 7 bases map to TRBD1. Unmatched junction bases numbered 9, after V lost 10 bases and J lost 6 bases. Germline V lookup: CDR1 SEHNR, CDR2 FQNEAQ (reference sequence). The length of the CDR3 is 13 residues. The CDR3 DNA reads TGTGCCATCGGTACAGGGGAGGTTCAGCCCCAGCATTTT. It codes for CAIGTGEVQPQHF.

The chain combines TRBV5-1 with TRBJ1-2; TRBD1 aligns across 8 bases. With 5 bases clipped from V and 8 bases from J, the junction kept 8 bases outside the gene matches. The CDR3 has 13 residues. The germline V gene encodes CDR1 SGHRS and CDR2 YFSETQ. CDR3 in amino acids: CASRPQGAVGYTF. For the CDR3, the DNA is TGCGCCAGCAGACCCCAGGGGGCAGTGGGCTACACCTTC. The full variable domain, in which reference TRBV5-1 and TRBJ1-2 provide the parts outside the CDR3, is KAGVTQTPRYLIKTRGQQVTLSCSPISGHRSVSWYQQTPGQGLQFLFEYFSETQRNKGNFPGRFSGRQFSNSRSEMNVSTLELGDSALYLCASRPQGAVGYTFGSGTRLTVV.

This clone was detected a few times. The same CDR3 can be traced to other DNA sequences in this sample. The V call is TRBV7-9, the J call TRBJ1-6; 9 bases are shared with TRBD1. In germline, CDR1 is SEHNR, CDR2 FQNEAQ (reference sequence). The junction had 2 bases not matched to a gene; V was cut back by 4 bases and J by 7 bases. This CDR3 spans 14 amino acids. Written as DNA, the CDR3 is TGTGCCAGCAGCTCGGGACAGGGAAATTCACCCCTCCACTTT. It yields the protein CASSSGQGNSPLHF.